This T cell receptor (beta chain) was identified in a study of CD8 T cells in Susac syndrome. Study background: Patients with Susac syndrome, at blood draw, were therapy-naive, on corticosteroids, or on intravenous immunoglobulin alone.

Comment on this clonotype: Its antigen remains unknown.

The authors carried out high-throughput sequencing of TCR beta. They applied it to CD8+ and CD4+ T cells obtained from blood. Study-wide findings and caveats: Clonal expansion was not observed in the Susac syndrome CD4+ T cell repertoires.

The RNA input was roughly 0.45 to 1 ug, and it was reverse transcribed with random hexamers. TCRdb recomputed calls from the immunoSEQ multiplex PCR reads with MiXCR, one row per CDR3 protein. The data contain 120,000 or so distinct CDR3 sequences, just over 95% of them seen just once; the ten biggest clones take up roughly 0.14%. V lost 0 bases and J lost 4, with 13 bases in between. Germline loops: CDR1 PRHDT, CDR2 FYEKMQ (reference sequence). The CDR3 runs 15 residues. The chain is built from TRBV13 and TRBJ2-7, with a possible D match to TRBD1 (5 bases). Sequenced material: CD4+ T cells from PBMCs. The receptor was derived from a human donor with Susac syndrome. CDR3 protein: CASSLGGRVEYEQYF. The CDR3 DNA reads TGTGCCAGCAGCTTAGGGGGCAGGGTAGAATACGAGCAGTACTTC. The variable domain in full, completed from reference TRBV13 and TRBJ2-7, reads AAGVIQSPRHLIKEKRETATLKCYPIPRHDTVYWYQQGPGQDPQFLISFYEKMQSDKGSIPDRFSAQQFSDYHSELNMSSLELGDSALYFCASSLGGRVEYEQYFGPGTRLTVT.